Presented here are 27 T cell receptor beta chains from one specimen sequenced in a study of CD4 T cells in relation to SARS-CoV-2 and coronaviruses. TCRdb's copy holds only in-frame clones and misses some; the assay was immunoSEQ multiplex PCR. The sample yields some 21,000 clones, just under 80% seen once. Unexposed donor CD4+ T cells date from about 2010-2018, before the COVID-19 pandemic. The cells were cultured for over eight days before CD4+ T cells were isolated. Their antigens remain unidentified. The source material was CD4+ T cells from PBMCs, cultured in vitro. The receptor source for this set is a human donor in good health.

This rearrangement joins TRBV28 to TRBJ1-1; TRBD1 agrees at 7 bases. This CDR3 region has 13 residues. Germline loops: CDR1 MDHEN, CDR2 SYDVKM. V was pared by 7 bases and J by 4 bases, with 6 bases of the junction left unmatched. The DNA of the CDR3 is TGTGCCAGCATCAGAGACAGGGCCACTGAAGCTTTCTTT. It encodes CASIRDRATEAFF.

The genes are TRBV28 and TRBJ2-7; D is possibly TRBD1 or TRBD2 (6 bases each). CDR3 length: 14 residues. The V end lost 4 bases, the J end lost 5 bases, and 15 bases lay between the germline ends. In germline, CDR1 is MDHEN, CDR2 SYDVKM. CDR3 in DNA: TGTGCCAGCAGTTCGGGGGCTAGCACCGACGAGCAGTACTTC. Its translation is CASSSGASTDEQYF. Looking up the rest from reference TRBV28 and TRBJ2-7 gives the full variable domain: DVKVTQSSRYLVKRTGEKVFLECVQDMDHENMFWYRQDPGLGLRLIYFSYDVKMKEKGDIPEGYSVSREKKERFSLILESASTNQTSMYLCASSSGASTDEQYFGPGTRLTVT.

This chain uses TRBV4-2 with TRBJ2-2, with a tentative D call TRBD2 (6 bases). V was pared by 0 bases and J by 5 bases, with 10 bases between. This CDR3 region has 15 residues. Per the germline V gene, CDR1 is LGHNA and CDR2 is YNFKEQ. The CDR3 sequence: CASSQEYGTTGELFF. The CDR3 coding sequence is TGTGCCAGCAGCCAAGAATACGGGACTACCGGGGAGCTGTTTTTT.

The V and J genes are TRBV5-1 and TRBJ1-1; TRBD1 matches 7 bases. V shed 4 bases and J 3 bases; nucleotides not matched to a gene: 3. The CDR3 extends over 13 amino acids. The germline V gene encodes CDR1 SGHRS and CDR2 YFSETQ. CDR3 in DNA: TGCGCCAGCAGCGCGCAGGGGGACACTGAAGCTTTCTTT. This encodes CASSAQGDTEAFF. The full variable domain, rest sourced from reference TRBV5-1 and TRBJ1-1, is KAGVTQTPRYLIKTRGQQVTLSCSPISGHRSVSWYQQTPGQGLQFLFEYFSETQRNKGNFPGRFSGRQFSNSRSEMNVSTLELGDSALYLCASSAQGDTEAFFGQGTRLTVV.

This clone was counted a few times. The chain joins TRBV7-3 to TRBJ1-1; 10 bases are a match to TRBD1. V lost 6 bases, J lost 4 bases, and 5 bases stayed unmatched. The CDR3 length is 14 residues. CDR1 and CDR2 (germline): SGHTA, FQGTGA. CDR3 in DNA: TGTGCCAGCAGTCGGACAGGGGGTGGCACTGAAGCTTTCTTT. Translating it yields CASSRTGGGTEAFF.

The chain employs TRBV7-8 and TRBJ1-5, with D possibly being TRBD1 (5 bases). The CDR3 extends over 15 amino acids. Trimming pared 1 base from V and 3 bases from J, leaving 10 bases between. Germline CDR1 is SGHVS and CDR2 is FQNEAQ. The CDR3 loop reads CASSLERGPNQPQHF. The CDR3, as DNA: TGTGCCAGCAGCTTAGAGAGGGGACCCAATCAGCCCCAGCATTTT.

V gene TRBV20-1 combines with J gene TRBJ2-1, with 11 bases fitting TRBD1. In germline, CDR1 is DFQATT, CDR2 SNEGSKA (reference sequence). V was pared by 3 bases and J by 7 bases, with 5 bases of the junction left unmatched. This CDR3 is 14 amino acids long. The CDR3 loop is CSASRDRGSNEQFF. In DNA, the CDR3 is TGCAGTGCTAGTCGGGACAGGGGGTCAAATGAGCAGTTCTTC.

The rearrangement links TRBV5-1 to TRBJ2-1; D perhaps matches TRBD1 (6 bases). Trimming shortened V by 0 bases and J by 0 bases, and 7 bases separated the two germline ends. The CDR3 has 15 amino acids. Germline V gene lookup returns CDR1 SGHRS and CDR2 YFSETQ. Written as DNA, the CDR3 is TGCGCCAGCAGCTTGGGAGGGGGCTCCTACAATGAGCAGTTCTTC. Amino acid sequence: CASSLGGGSYNEQFF.

V and J are TRBV12-3 or TRBV12-4 and TRBJ1-2; D possibly corresponds to TRBD1 (5 bases). V was pared by 3 bases and J by 5 bases, with 7 bases between. This CDR3 spans 12 amino acids. The CDR3 reads CASSFEGYGYTF. In DNA, the CDR3 is TGTGCCAGCAGTTTTGAGGGGTATGGCTACACCTTC.

This clone was picked up one time. DNA for the CDR3: TGTGCCAGCAGTACCAACAAGTGGCTTGTGGCAGATACGCAGTATTTT. Encoded protein: CASSTNKWLVADTQYF. The chain is built from TRBV28 and TRBJ2-3; D call uncertain. The CDR3 sequence is 16 residues long. Trimming took 5 bases from V and 4 from J, leaving 19 bases between them. Germline assignment: CDR1 MDHEN and CDR2 SYDVKM. Looking up the rest from reference TRBV28 and TRBJ2-3 gives the full variable domain: DVKVTQSSRYLVKRTGEKVFLECVQDMDHENMFWYRQDPGLGLRLIYFSYDVKMKEKGDIPEGYSVSREKKERFSLILESASTNQTSMYLCASSTNKWLVADTQYFGPGTRLTVL.

This chain joins TRBV25-1 and TRBJ2-1, with D maybe TRBD1 (6 bases). The CDR3 totals 12 residues. CDR1 and CDR2 (germline): MGHDK, SYGVNS. Trimming removed 6 bases from V and 9 bases from J, with 12 bases in between. The chain's CDR3 is CASRGTKSEQFF. CDR3 nucleotide sequence: TGTGCCAGCAGAGGGACAAAGAGTGAGCAGTTCTTC.

This clone appeared once. The chain has TRBV30 and TRBJ1-3; D possibly corresponds to TRBD1 (6 bases). The germline gives CDR1 GTSNPN, CDR2 SVGIG (reference sequence). Trimming shortened V by 5 bases and J by 0 bases, and 8 bases separated the two germline ends. The CDR3 length is 13 residues. The CDR3 region has the DNA TGTGCCTGGCGGGGGCACTCTGGAAACACCATATATTTT. As protein: CAWRGHSGNTIYF. Variable domain in full (rest from reference TRBV30 and TRBJ1-3): SQTIHQWPATLVQPVGSPLSLECTVEGTSNPNLYWYRQAAGRGLQLLFYSVGIGQISSEVPQNLSASRPQDRQFILSSKKLLLSDSGFYLCAWRGHSGNTIYFGEGSWLTVV.

This clone has only one observation. This chain uses TRBV5-1 with TRBJ1-1; possible D gene TRBD1, 5 bases. Germline lookup yields CDR1 SGHRS and CDR2 YFSETQ. V lost 1 base to trimming and J lost 5 bases, with 18 bases between them. This CDR3 has 16 residues. The CDR3 loop reads CASSLSGRERWTEAFF. CDR3 nucleotide sequence: TGCGCCAGCAGCTTGTCGGGCAGGGAGAGATGGACTGAAGCTTTCTTT.

This clone was counted a few times. The gene calls are TRBV12-3 or TRBV12-4 and TRBJ2-1; the D is unclear. CDR3 length: 13 amino acids. Between the trimmed V and J ends, which lost 2 bases and 9 bases, there was a span of 11 bases. The CDR3 loop reads CASSLTTTGEQFF. The CDR3 DNA reads TGTGCCAGCAGTTTAACCACTACCGGTGAGCAGTTCTTC.

This chain links TRBV6-5 with TRBJ2-5, with 8 nucleotides matching TRBD2. The CDR3 is 15 residues long. Trimming cost V 8 bases and J 2 bases; bases outside gene matches: 10. In germline, CDR1 is MNHEY, CDR2 SVGAGI. The CDR3 here is CASVGSGGLQETQYF. CDR3 DNA sequence: TGTGCCAGCGTGGGAAGCGGGGGACTTCAAGAGACCCAGTACTTC.

The chain links TRBV25-1 to TRBJ2-7; 7 bases fit TRBD2. Germline CDR1 and CDR2: MGHDK and SYGVNS. The junction had 5 bases not matched to a gene; V was cut back by 4 bases and J by 2 bases. This CDR3 contains 14 residues. The DNA for the CDR3 is TGTGCCAGCAGTGCCCGGGACTACCCCTACGAGCAGTACTTC. Protein sequence: CASSARDYPYEQYF.

This sequence joins TRBV5-1 and TRBJ2-1, with 11 bases matching TRBD2. The V and J ends lost 9 bases and 6 bases, in that order; junction bases with no gene match: 11. Germline loops: CDR1 SGHRS, CDR2 YFSETQ. The CDR3 runs to 15 residues. The CDR3 protein is CATNTTSGSFNEQFF. The CDR3 nucleotides are TGCGCCACCAACACTACTAGCGGGAGTTTCAATGAGCAGTTCTTC.

The chain has TRBV12-5 and TRBJ1-3, with D unresolved. Trimming took off 1 base at V and 9 bases at J, with 4 bases between the two ends. The CDR3 consists of 11 residues. In germline, CDR1 is LGHNT, CDR2 FRNRAP. The CDR3 region is CASGLGGTIYF. Written as DNA, the CDR3 is TGTGCTAGTGGTTTGGGAGGCACCATATATTTT. The full variable domain, rest sourced from reference TRBV12-5 and TRBJ1-3, is DARVTQTPRHKVTEMGQEVTMRCQPILGHNTVFWYRQTMMQGLELLAYFRNRAPLDDSGMPKDRFSAEMPDATLATLKIQPSEPRDSAVYFCASGLGGTIYFGEGSWLTVV.

This CDR3 is CASSRGEVYEQYF. The CDR3 nucleotides read TGTGCCAGCAGCAGAGGGGAAGTCTACGAGCAGTACTTC. This chain connects TRBV9 to TRBJ2-7; D possibly uses TRBD1 or TRBD2 (5 bases each). This CDR3 spans 13 amino acids. V gave up 4 bases and J gave up 3 bases, with 11 bases separating them. The V gene's germline CDR1 is SGDLS and CDR2 YYNGEE.

This clone came up once. CDR3 coding DNA: TGTGCCACCAGTGATTCCCCAAGAGTCCTGACTTTC. Protein product: CATSDSPRVLTF. The chain joins TRBV24-1 to TRBJ2-6; D is uncertain. The germline V and J ends were trimmed by 2 bases and 13 bases, with 8 bases remaining between them. Per germline, CDR1 KGHDR and CDR2 SFDVKD. The CDR3 totals 12 residues.

This clone came up a few times. The chain couples TRBV2 to TRBJ2-5, with D hard to call. This CDR3 contains 10 residues. In germline, CDR1 is SNHLY, CDR2 FYNNEI. Trimming took 5 bases from V and 11 from J, leaving 9 bases between them. Written as DNA, the CDR3 is TGTGCCAGCAGTAGGGCCACACAGTACTTC. Amino acids: CASSRATQYF. Filled out from reference TRBV2 and TRBJ2-5, the complete variable domain reads EPEVTQTPSHQVTQMGQEVILRCVPISNHLYFYWYRQILGQKVEFLVSFYNNEISEKSEIFDDQFSVERPDGSNFTLKIRSTKLEDSAMYFCASSRATQYFGPGTRLLVL.

This chain joins TRBV10-3 and TRBJ2-7, with 10 positions matching TRBD1. Trimming cost V 6 bases and J 0 bases; bases outside gene matches: 8. The CDR3 runs to 16 residues. Per germline, CDR1 ENHRY and CDR2 SYGVKD. In nucleotides, the CDR3 is TGTGCCATCAGGATTACCGGGACAGGGGACTCCTACGAGCAGTACTTC. It codes for CAIRITGTGDSYEQYF.

The chain links TRBV5-5 to TRBJ1-2, with 8 bases lining up with TRBD1. This CDR3 spans 15 amino acids. The germline V gene has CDR1 SGHKS and CDR2 YYEKEE (reference sequence). V was pared by 0 bases and J by 12 bases, with 13 bases of the junction left unmatched. The CDR3 reads CASSLASGGRVADTF. In nucleotides, the CDR3 is TGTGCCAGCAGCTTGGCCTCAGGGGGCAGGGTTGCAGACACCTTC.

This chain connects TRBV24-1 to TRBJ2-3; the D gene is possibly TRBD1 (6 bases). CDR1 and CDR2 from the germline V gene are KGHDR and SFDVKD. This CDR3 has 14 amino acids. V was cut by 6 bases and J by 3 bases, with 12 bases left in between. CDR3 coding DNA: TGTGCCACCAGTCCACCTCAGGGGACAGATACGCAGTATTTT. Translated: CATSPPQGTDTQYF.

The chain uses TRBV12-3 or TRBV12-4 and TRBJ2-1; TRBD2 might be the D (5 bases). The germline V and J ends were trimmed by 3 bases and 4 bases, with 7 bases remaining between them. CDR3 length equals 13 residues. CDR3 sequence reads: CASSLRVYNEQFF. The CDR3 nucleotides are TGTGCCAGCAGTTTGCGGGTATACAATGAGCAGTTCTTC.

The chain employs TRBV14 and TRBJ2-1; the match to TRBD2 covers 11 bases. The J segment lost 4 bases and the V segment lost 6 bases, leaving 5 bases of the junction unmatched. This CDR3 region has 15 residues. The germline V gene has CDR1 SGHDN and CDR2 FVKESK. CDR3 DNA sequence: TGTGCCAGCAGGCAAACTAGCGGGAGTTACAATGAGCAGTTCTTC. It is translated as CASRQTSGSYNEQFF. Full variable domain (remainder filled in from reference TRBV14 and TRBJ2-1): EAGVTQFPSHSVIEKGQTVTLRCDPISGHDNLYWYRRVMGKEIKFLLHFVKESKQDESGMPNNRFLAERTGGTYSTLKVQPAELEDSGVYFCASRQTSGSYNEQFFGPGTRLTVL.

V is TRBV7-9 and J is TRBJ2-5; D perhaps matches TRBD2 (7 bases). Trimming cost V 7 bases and J 4 bases, with 25 bases left between them. The germline V gene has CDR1 SEHNR and CDR2 FQNEAQ (reference sequence). This CDR3 contains 17 residues. The CDR3 DNA is TGTGCCAGCACCTTGAAGGGGGGGAGGAAGGGGGGAGAGACCCAGTACTTC. This translates into CASTLKGGRKGGETQYF.